This TCR beta chain was retrieved from a study of CD8+CD57+ T cells in acquired aplastic anemia. Study details: Sorting CD4+ and CD8+ cells gave DNA averaging roughly 3.2 ug. Overall study results and limits: The same twenty-nine CD8+ CDR3 sequences occurred in patients and in controls.

Genomic DNA provided the template from which TCR beta VDJ and CDR3 profiles were obtained. MiXCR, applied by TCRdb to the reads, yields one record per CDR3 protein. The table includes about 180,000 distinct CDR3 sequences, roughly 65% detected once. Regarding this clonotype: Its matching antigen is unknown.

Previously, flow cytometry had revealed CD8+CD57+ cell expansion in the patients chosen for sequencing. Severe acquired aplastic anemia was present in all patients. Patients had undergone no therapy by the time their blood was sampled. V shed 8 bases and J 5 bases; nucleotides not matched to a gene: 2. The CDR3 consists of 13 residues. Germline CDR1 and CDR2: SNHLY and FYNNEI. The sample consisted of sorted CD4+, CD8+, or CD8+CD57+ T cells (not recorded which) from PBMCs. The TCR comes from a human donor with aplastic anemia. This chain joins TRBV2 and TRBJ2-5; TRBD2 matches at 13 bases. The chain's CDR3 is CASLGLAGETQYF. The CDR3 DNA sequence: TGTGCCAGCCTGGGACTAGCGGGGGAGACCCAGTACTTC.